These 23 T cell receptor beta chains were all obtained from the same sample, sequenced in a study of shared clonotypes between healthy human individuals. Repertoires were generated with immunoSEQ multiplex PCR, while TCRdb's copy carries only in-frame clones and drops some. The profile shows about half a million clones, roughly 85% of them singletons. The sample taken for sequencing was PBMCs. The receptors stem from a middle-aged woman in good health. Some clones in this sample may be carry-over from other donors' samples.

This chain links TRBV2 with TRBJ1-5; no firm D call. CDR1 is SNHLY, CDR2 FYNNEI, per germline. The CDR3 loop spans 14 amino acids. The ends were cut back, 7 bases at V and 4 bases at J, with 14 bases in the middle. CDR3 sequence reads: CASNLQKLNQPQHF. Here the CDR3 DNA reads TGTGCCAGCAACCTACAGAAGCTTAATCAGCCCCAGCATTTT.

V is TRBV28 and J is TRBJ2-1; 8 positions agree with TRBD2. The V gene end was trimmed by 5 bases and the J gene end by 8 bases; junction bases not matched to a gene: 14. Germline CDR1 is MDHEN and CDR2 is SYDVKM. This CDR3 spans 16 amino acids. CDR3 bases: TGTGCCAGCAGTAACCGAGGACTAGCTGGAGCCTATGAGCAGTTCTTC. Translation: CASSNRGLAGAYEQFF.

The rearrangement links TRBV5-8 to TRBJ1-5; 9 bases line up with TRBD1. The V gene's germline CDR1 is SGHTS and CDR2 YDEGEE. V lost 4 bases and J lost 6; bases outside the gene matches: 8. This CDR3 is 15 amino acids long. Here the CDR3 reads CASSQGTGLGQPQHF. The CDR3 DNA reads as TGTGCCAGCAGCCAAGGGACAGGGTTGGGTCAGCCCCAGCATTTT.

This clone was observed a handful of times. V is TRBV5-1 and J is TRBJ1-1, with TRBD1 as a possible D gene (6 bases). Trimming took off 2 bases at V and 12 bases at J, with 20 bases between the two ends. This CDR3 spans 14 amino acids. Germline V gives CDR1 SGHRS, CDR2 YFSETQ. Here the CDR3 reads CASSLFTGTPLPFF. CDR3 in DNA: TGCGCCAGCAGCTTATTTACAGGGACCCCCCTTCCTTTCTTT.

This clone showed up just once. The chain couples TRBV27 to TRBJ2-3, with D perhaps TRBD2 (5 bases). Germline assignment: CDR1 MNHEY and CDR2 SMNVEV (reference sequence). Trimming pared 4 bases from V and 2 bases from J, leaving 13 bases between. This CDR3 is built from 15 residues. This CDR3 is CASSSSGYNTDTQYF. CDR3 nucleotide sequence: TGTGCCAGCAGTTCGAGCGGATATAACACAGATACGCAGTATTTT.

This chain joins TRBV20-1 and TRBJ1-4; D call uncertain. This CDR3 is built from 11 residues. V shed 5 bases and J shed 8 bases, with 9 bases lying between them. Germline V gene lookup returns CDR1 DFQATT and CDR2 SNEGSKA (reference sequence). The CDR3 DNA reads as TGCAGTGCTCCTGACCAGGAAAAACTGTTTTTT. It yields the protein CSAPDQEKLFF.

There are a few counts of this clone. V usage is TRBV2 and J usage is TRBJ1-2; 9 nucleotides align to TRBD1. V was clipped by 11 bases and J by 4 bases; unmatched bases: 5. Germline CDR1 and CDR2: SNHLY and FYNNEI. CDR3 size: 12 residues. CDR3 sequence reads: CAGTGRSYGYTF. Here the CDR3 DNA reads TGTGCCGGGACAGGGAGGTCCTATGGCTACACCTTC.

The chain recombines TRBV19 with TRBJ1-1; D call uncertain. Trimming pared 4 bases from V and 3 bases from J, leaving 12 bases between. The germline V gene has CDR1 LNHDA and CDR2 SQIVND (reference sequence). The CDR3 consists of 14 residues. The CDR3 bases are TGTGCCAGTAGTAGCCTTGAGCCTCACACTGAAGCTTTCTTT. Its translation: CASSSLEPHTEAFF.

This clone was counted a few times. V usage is TRBV10-2 and J usage is TRBJ1-2, with 8 bases fitting TRBD1. Germline V gives CDR1 WSHSY, CDR2 SAAADI. There are 12 residues in the CDR3. Trimming cost V 6 bases and J 4 bases; bases outside gene matches: 1. DNA for the CDR3: TGCGCCAGCAGAGGACAGGGCTATGGCTACACCTTC. This encodes CASRGQGYGYTF.

Worth noting for this clone: One end of the junction fails to match germline, which may point to a read error. The chain links TRBV6-5 to TRBJ1-5; no firm D call. CDR1 MNHEY and CDR2 SVGAGI come from the germline V gene. The CDR3 has 14 residues. The CDR3 DNA reads TGTGCTAGCAGTTTCGACTCCGGGGATCAGCCCCAGCATTTT. Amino acid sequence: CASSFDSGDQPQHF.

This chain joins TRBV7-9 and TRBJ1-1; 7 bases map to TRBD1. The CDR3 sequence is 16 residues long. The V gene end was trimmed by 1 base and the J gene end by 0 bases; junction bases not matched to a gene: 5. The germline V gene encodes CDR1 SEHNR and CDR2 FQNEAQ (reference sequence). This chain's CDR3 is CASSLGQGVLNTEAFF. As DNA, the CDR3 is TGTGCCAGCAGCTTAGGGCAGGGGGTCTTGAACACTGAAGCTTTCTTT.

The chain joins TRBV28 to TRBJ2-3; D is perhaps TRBD1 (6 bases). The length of the CDR3 is 14 residues. Germline CDR1 and CDR2: MDHEN and SYDVKM. The V end lost 5 bases, the J end lost 3 bases, and 12 bases lay between the germline ends. The CDR3 coding sequence is TGTGCCAGCAGTACTGAACAGGGAACAGATACGCAGTATTTT. Amino acid sequence: CASSTEQGTDTQYF.

This chain links TRBV18 with TRBJ2-1, with a tentative D call TRBD2 (6 bases). V was shortened by 6 bases and J by 8 bases, with 14 bases between the two germline ends. This CDR3 spans 13 amino acids. Per the germline V gene, CDR1 is KGHSH and CDR2 is LQKENI. The CDR3 DNA is TGTGCCAGCTCGGCGGGGCTGGAGGATGAGCAGTTCTTC. Translating it yields CASSAGLEDEQFF.

This clone was found once. This chain uses TRBV29-1 with TRBJ1-2; tentatively, D is TRBD1 (6 bases). The V end lost 6 bases, the J end lost 7 bases, and 21 bases lay between the germline ends. CDR1 and CDR2 (germline): SQVTM, ANQGSEA. The CDR3 spans 14 residues. Written as DNA, the CDR3 is TGCAGCGTGGGTACACCAGGGGTTAACCCTGGCTACACCTTC. The encoded protein is CSVGTPGVNPGYTF.

The CDR3 region is CASSPRLSTSTDTQYF. CDR3 nucleotide sequence: TGTGCCAGCAGCCCAAGACTTAGCACTAGCACAGATACGCAGTATTTT. The chain has TRBV7-9 and TRBJ2-3; D is uncertain. Trimming stripped 5 bases from V and 0 bases from J, with 15 bases between. The CDR3 runs to 16 residues. The V gene's germline CDR1 is SEHNR and CDR2 FQNEAQ (reference sequence). Supplemented by reference TRBV7-9 and TRBJ2-3, the full variable domain reads DTGVSQNPRHKITKRGQNVTFRCDPISEHNRLYWYRQTLGQGPEFLTYFQNEAQLEKSRLLSDRFSAERPKGSFSTLEIQRTEQGDSAMYLCASSPRLSTSTDTQYFGPGTRLTVL.

CDR3 coding DNA: TGTGCCAGCAGCACCCACCAGGGGGCAGATACGCAGTATTTT. It encodes CASSTHQGADTQYF. This sequence joins TRBV21-1 and TRBJ2-3; TRBD1, as called in the table, went unchecked against the DNA. TRBV21-1 is reported as a pseudogene. CDR3 length equals 14 residues.

V is TRBV25-1 and J is TRBJ1-3; the D gene is possibly TRBD1 (6 bases). CDR1 is MGHDK, CDR2 SYGVNS, per germline. The CDR3 covers 15 residues. The V gene lost 4 bases and the J gene lost 2 bases, with 12 bases spanning the gap. CDR3 amino acids: CASSATTGTGNTIYF. DNA of the CDR3: TGTGCCAGCAGTGCAACGACAGGTACTGGAAACACCATATATTTT.

As to this clone: Additional DNA sequences in this sample encode the identical CDR3. The chain recombines TRBV7-2 with TRBJ2-7, with 12 bases matching TRBD2. V was pared by 3 bases and J by 12 bases, with 18 bases of the junction left unmatched. CDR3 size: 17 residues. CDR1 and CDR2 (germline): SGHTA, FQGNSA. The CDR3 spells CASSLVRSGLAGQSPYF. The CDR3 coding sequence is TGTGCCAGCAGCTTGGTACGGAGCGGACTAGCGGGACAAAGCCCGTACTTC.

There are a few counts of this clone. The CDR3 DNA sequence: TGTGCCAGCAGCCCAAGACGTAACTATGGCTACACCTTC. Translation gives CASSPRRNYGYTF. The genes are TRBV28 and TRBJ1-2; D is unresolved. Trimming took off 6 bases at V and 1 base at J, with 9 bases between the two ends. Looked up from germline, CDR1 is MDHEN and CDR2 is SYDVKM. The CDR3 is 13 amino acids.

Of note for this clone: Its ends do not fully match the called genes, so a read error is possible. The chain uses TRBV6-6 and TRBJ2-2; either TRBD1 or TRBD2 may fit D (5 bases each). This CDR3 contains 14 residues. Germline-derived CDR1 and CDR2 are MNHNY and SVGAGI (reference sequence). The CDR3 bases are TGTGCCAGCAGGTCAGGGACGGGCACCGGGGAGCTGGTTTTT. Amino acids: CASRSGTGTGELVF.

V and J are TRBV30 and TRBJ1-5; D is unclear. Germline assignment: CDR1 GTSNPN and CDR2 SVGIG (reference sequence). The CDR3 extends over 15 amino acids. The V end lost 0 bases, the J end lost 2 bases, and 11 bases lay between the germline ends. The DNA of the CDR3 is TGTGCCTGGAGTGTACGAGGGTTGGGCAATCAGCCCCAGCATTTT. This codes for CAWSVRGLGNQPQHF. Drawing the rest from reference TRBV30 and TRBJ1-5, the complete variable domain is SQTIHQWPATLVQPVGSPLSLECTVEGTSNPNLYWYRQAAGRGLQLLFYSVGIGQISSEVPQNLSASRPQDRQFILSSKKLLLSDSGFYLCAWSVRGLGNQPQHFGDGTRLSIL.

This clone was seen only a few times. The chain recombines TRBV4-1 with TRBJ2-1; 14 nucleotides line up with TRBD2. Germline lookup yields CDR1 MGHRA and CDR2 YSYEKL. The J segment lost 7 bases and the V segment lost 0 bases, leaving 11 bases of the junction unmatched. The CDR3 spans 19 residues. The CDR3 region has the DNA TGCGCCAGCAGCCAAGAGACTAGCGGGAGGGCCCTAGGATGGAATGAGCAGTTCTTC. It translates to CASSQETSGRALGWNEQFF.

This CDR3 reads CASSLGGAGFNEQFF. DNA of the CDR3: TGTGCCAGCAGCCTAGGGGGCGCGGGTTTCAATGAGCAGTTCTTC. J is TRBJ2-1 and V is TRBV5-4; 7 nucleotides line up with TRBD1. V was pared by 4 bases and J by 6 bases, with 10 bases of the junction left unmatched. Germline V gives CDR1 SGHNT, CDR2 YYREEE (reference sequence). This CDR3 contains 15 residues. The full variable domain, its missing parts supplied by reference TRBV5-4 and TRBJ2-1, is ETGVTQSPTHLIKTRGQQVTLRCSSQSGHNTVSWYQQALGQGPQFIFQYYREEENGRGNFPPRFSGLQFPNYSSELNVNALELDDSALYLCASSLGGAGFNEQFFGPGTRLTVL.